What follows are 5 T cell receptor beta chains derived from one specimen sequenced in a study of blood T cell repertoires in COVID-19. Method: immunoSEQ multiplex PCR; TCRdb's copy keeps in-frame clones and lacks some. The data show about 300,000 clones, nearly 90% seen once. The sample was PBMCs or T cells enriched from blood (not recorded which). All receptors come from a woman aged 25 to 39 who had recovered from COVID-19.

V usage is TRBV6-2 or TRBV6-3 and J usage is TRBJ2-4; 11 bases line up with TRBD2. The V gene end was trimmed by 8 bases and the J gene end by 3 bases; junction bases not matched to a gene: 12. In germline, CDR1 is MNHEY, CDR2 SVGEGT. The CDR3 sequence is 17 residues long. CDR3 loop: CASRPSGGLGDKNIQYF. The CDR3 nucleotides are TGTGCCAGCCGCCCTAGCGGGGGGTTGGGGGACAAAAACATTCAGTACTTC.

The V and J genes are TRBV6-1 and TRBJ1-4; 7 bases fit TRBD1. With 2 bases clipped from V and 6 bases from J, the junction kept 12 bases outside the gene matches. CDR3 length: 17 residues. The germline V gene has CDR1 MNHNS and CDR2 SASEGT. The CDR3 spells CASSETPGGNTYEKLFF. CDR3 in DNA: TGTGCCAGCAGTGAAACCCCAGGGGGAAATACGTATGAAAAACTGTTTTTT.

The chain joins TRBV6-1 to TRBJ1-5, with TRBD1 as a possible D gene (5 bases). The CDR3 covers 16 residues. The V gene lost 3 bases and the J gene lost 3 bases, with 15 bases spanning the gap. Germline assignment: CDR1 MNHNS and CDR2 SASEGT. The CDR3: CASSDGFSGFNQPQHF. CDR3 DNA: TGTGCCAGCAGTGACGGGTTTTCAGGGTTCAATCAGCCCCAGCATTTT.

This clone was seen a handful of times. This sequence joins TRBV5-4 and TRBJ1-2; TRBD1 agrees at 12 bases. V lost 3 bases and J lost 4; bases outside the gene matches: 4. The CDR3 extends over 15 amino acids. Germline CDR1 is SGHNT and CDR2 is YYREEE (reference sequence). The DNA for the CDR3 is TGTGCCAGCAGCTCGGGGACAGGGGGCATCTATGGCTACACCTTC. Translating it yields CASSSGTGGIYGYTF.

CDR3 nucleotide sequence: TGTGCCAGCAGGTCCCGGGACAGGGGGCTTCCAATGAACACTGAAGCTTTCTTT. It codes for CASRSRDRGLPMNTEAFF. The V call is TRBV7-9, the J call TRBJ1-1; 12 bases align to TRBD1. V lost 6 bases and J lost 0; bases outside the gene matches: 11. The CDR3 loop spans 18 amino acids. Germline V CDR1 and CDR2: SEHNR, FQNEAQ (reference sequence). Supplemented by reference TRBV7-9 and TRBJ1-1, the full variable domain reads DTGVSQNPRHKITKRGQNVTFRCDPISEHNRLYWYRQTLGQGPEFLTYFQNEAQLEKSRLLSDRFSAERPKGSFSTLEIQRTEQGDSAMYLCASRSRDRGLPMNTEAFFGQGTRLTVV.